This T cell receptor beta chain was obtained from a study of shared clonotypes between healthy human individuals. The table came from immunoSEQ multiplex PCR; TCRdb's copy has only in-frame clones and leaves some out. The sample holds roughly 2.1 million clones, 93% seen once. Cells designated naive CD8 were CD45RO-negative and were positively selected for CCR7, with terminally differentiated effector memory CD45RA+ cells excluded. Sequencing was done on a sample of naive CD8+ T cells from PBMCs. The TCR originated in a man aged 18-30 years in good health. Some clones in this sample may be carry-over from other donors' samples.

The CDR3 loop is CASTLRDRDGPEAFF. Written as DNA, the CDR3 is TGTGCCAGCACCTTACGGGACAGGGATGGGCCTGAAGCTTTCTTT. The chain joins TRBV6-6 to TRBJ1-1; TRBD1 agrees at 9 bases. J lost 6 bases, V lost 7 bases, and 12 bases had no gene match. Germline V gene sequence: CDR1 MNHNY, CDR2 SVGAGI (reference sequence). The CDR3 contains 15 residues.